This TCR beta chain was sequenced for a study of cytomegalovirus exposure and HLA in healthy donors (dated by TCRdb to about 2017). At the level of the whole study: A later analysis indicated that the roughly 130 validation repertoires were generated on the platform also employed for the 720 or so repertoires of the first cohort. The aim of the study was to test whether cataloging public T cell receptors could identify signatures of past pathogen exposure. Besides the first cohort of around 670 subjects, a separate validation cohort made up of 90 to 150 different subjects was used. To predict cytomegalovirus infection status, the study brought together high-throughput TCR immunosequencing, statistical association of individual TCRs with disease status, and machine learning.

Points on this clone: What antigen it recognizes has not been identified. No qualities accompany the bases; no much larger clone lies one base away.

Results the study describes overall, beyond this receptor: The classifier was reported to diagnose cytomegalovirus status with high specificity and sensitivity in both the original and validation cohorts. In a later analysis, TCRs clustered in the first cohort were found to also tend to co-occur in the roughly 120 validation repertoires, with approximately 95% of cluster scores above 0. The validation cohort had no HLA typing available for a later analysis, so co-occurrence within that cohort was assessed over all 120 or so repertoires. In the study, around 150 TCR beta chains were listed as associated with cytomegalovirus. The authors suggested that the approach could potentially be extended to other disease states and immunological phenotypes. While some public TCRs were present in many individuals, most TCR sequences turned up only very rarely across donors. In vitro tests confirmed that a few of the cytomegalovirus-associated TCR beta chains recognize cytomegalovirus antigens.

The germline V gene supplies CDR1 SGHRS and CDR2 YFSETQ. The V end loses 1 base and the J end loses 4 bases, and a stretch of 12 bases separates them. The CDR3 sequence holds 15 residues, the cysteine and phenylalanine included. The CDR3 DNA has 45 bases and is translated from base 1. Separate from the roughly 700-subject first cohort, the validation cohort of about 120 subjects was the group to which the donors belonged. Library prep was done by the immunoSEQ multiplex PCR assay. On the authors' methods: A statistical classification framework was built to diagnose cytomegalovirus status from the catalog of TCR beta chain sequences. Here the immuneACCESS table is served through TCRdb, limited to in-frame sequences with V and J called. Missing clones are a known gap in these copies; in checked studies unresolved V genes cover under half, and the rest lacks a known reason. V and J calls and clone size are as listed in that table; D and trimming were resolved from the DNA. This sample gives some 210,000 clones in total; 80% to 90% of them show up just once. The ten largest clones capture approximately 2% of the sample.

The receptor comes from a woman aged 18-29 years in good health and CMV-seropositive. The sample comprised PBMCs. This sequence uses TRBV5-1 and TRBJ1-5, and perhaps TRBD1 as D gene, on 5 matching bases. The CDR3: CASSLTGDLNQPQHF. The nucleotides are TGCGCCAGCAGCTTGACGGGGGACCTAAATCAGCCCCAGCATTTT.